The 18 T cell receptor beta chains in this list originate from one sample, sequenced in a study of Graves' ophthalmopathy and Graves' hyperthyroidism (dated by TCRdb to 2016 to 2019). These reads were obtained on an Illumina HiSeq 2000. For repertoire sequencing, the TCR beta CDR3 regions were amplified from RNA transcripts. HTBI primers and the Qiagen OneStep RT-PCR kit were used in a first-round RT-PCR, which was followed by a second-round multiplex PCR, size selection and purification. TCRdb reanalyzed the raw reads on its own, using fastp at Q25 for trimming and MiXCR for clone calling, and kept in-frame beta chains. Rows are unified per CDR3 protein, each entry keeping the most common DNA and genes. This sample lists about 200,000 distinct CDR3 sequences; 25% to 30% were detected once. In total, the top ten clones hold approximately 9.6% of the sample. Sequenced material: peripheral blood. The receptor set was obtained from a man between 50 and 59 years old with Graves' ophthalmopathy. Donor details come from another sample of the same person, matched by shared clones.

In this sample, this clonotype turned up a few times. The J gene is TRBJ2-5, the V gene TRBV6-5; either TRBD1 or TRBD2 may supply D (5 bases each). V was cut by 0 bases and J by 1 base, with 9 bases left in between. The CDR3 is 15 amino acids. Germline CDR1 MNHEY, CDR2 SVGAGI. This chain's CDR3 is CASSYSRDGQETQYF. As DNA, the CDR3 is TGTGCCAGCAGTTACTCGAGGGACGGCCAAGAGACCCAGTACTTC.

The table lists this clonotype with many counts. This rearrangement joins TRBV12-3 or TRBV12-4 to TRBJ1-2, with D uncertain. The CDR3 has 9 residues. The V end was cut by 8 bases, the J end by 8 bases, with 6 bases between. CDR3 DNA sequence: TGTGCCAGCGGGTGGGGCTACACCTTC. Protein: CASGWGYTF.

This clonotype was detected many times. The V gene is TRBV24-1, the J gene TRBJ2-2; D possibly uses TRBD1 or TRBD2 (5 bases each). V lost 3 bases, J lost 0 bases, and 13 bases lay in between. The CDR3 consists of 17 residues. Germline loops: CDR1 KGHDR, CDR2 SFDVKD. The CDR3 sequence is CATSDPGTGTNTGELFF. CDR3 in DNA: TGTGCCACCAGTGATCCCGGGACGGGGACGAACACCGGGGAGCTGTTTTTT.

In this sample, this clonotype turned up many times. The chain recombines TRBV11-3 with TRBJ1-1; 7 positions agree with TRBD1. Germline-derived CDR1 and CDR2 are SGHNT and YENEEA. The CDR3 contains 15 residues. Germline trimming cut 2 bases from V and 0 bases from J; bases unmatched to any gene: 3. CDR3 DNA: TGTGCCAGCAGCTTACAGGGGGATCTGAACACTGAAGCTTTCTTT. This codes for CASSLQGDLNTEAFF. Full variable domain (outside the CDR3, taken from reference TRBV11-3 and TRBJ1-1): EAGVVQSPRYKIIEKKQPVAFWCNPISGHNTLYWYLQNLGQGPELLIRYENEEAVDDSQLPKDRFSAERLKGVDSTLKIQPAELGDSAVYLCASSLQGDLNTEAFFGQGTRLTVV.

This sequence joins TRBV12-3 or TRBV12-4 and TRBJ2-5; D uncertain. V lost 6 bases and J lost 2, with 13 bases in between. The CDR3 is 14 residues long. For the CDR3, the DNA is TGTGCCAGCAGCCCACATGGCCCTCAAGAGACCCAGTACTTC. This sequence encodes CASSPHGPQETQYF.

This clonotype was seen ten or more times. This rearrangement joins TRBV28 to TRBJ2-7, with TRBD2 identical over 8 bases. The CDR3 is made up of 14 amino acids. Germline-derived CDR1 and CDR2 are MDHEN and SYDVKM. V lost 4 bases, J lost 3 bases, and 5 bases stayed unmatched. The CDR3 reads CASSSGLGGYEQYF. Here the CDR3 DNA reads TGTGCCAGCAGTTCGGGACTAGGGGGCTACGAGCAGTACTTC.

This clonotype occurred once. The rearrangement links TRBV5-1 to TRBJ1-1; D unclear. The CDR3 sequence is 16 residues long. Germline values: CDR1 SGHRS, CDR2 YFSETQ. The germline V and J ends were trimmed by 0 bases and 1 base, with 13 bases remaining between them. CDR3 sequence reads: CASSLEVRTRNTEAFF. DNA of the CDR3: TGCGCCAGCAGCTTGGAGGTCAGGACGAGGAACACTGAAGCTTTCTTT.

The rearrangement uses TRBV6-2 or TRBV6-3 and TRBJ1-2; TRBD1 matches 10 bases. V lost 6 bases, J lost 5 bases, and 9 bases stayed unmatched. CDR3 length equals 15 residues. Germline V CDR1 and CDR2: MNHEY, SVGEGT. CDR3 sequence (DNA): TGTGCCAGCAGCCCTTGGACAGGGGGTCCGTATGGCTACACCTTC. This sequence encodes CASSPWTGGPYGYTF.

This sequence joins TRBV27 and TRBJ2-5; D ambiguous. The CDR3 totals 13 residues. V was trimmed by 5 bases and J by 1 base, leaving 8 bases between them. Germline CDR1 is MNHEY and CDR2 is SMNVEV (reference sequence). The CDR3 sequence: CASSPFAQETQYF. The DNA for the CDR3 is TGTGCCAGCAGTCCCTTCGCCCAAGAGACCCAGTACTTC.

The V and J genes are TRBV28 and TRBJ1-2; 7 bases agree with TRBD1. The CDR3 length is 14 residues. Looked up from germline, CDR1 is MDHEN and CDR2 is SYDVKM. Trimming cost V 5 bases and J 5 bases; bases outside gene matches: 8. The CDR3 here is CASSPGGGGYGYTF. The CDR3 nucleotides are TGTGCCAGCAGTCCGGGAGGGGGCGGTTATGGCTACACCTTC.

This clonotype was recorded at least ten times. The conserved phenylalanine or tryptophan normally closing the CDR3 is absent here, so this likely arose from a read error. This chain uses TRBV7-2 with TRBJ2-7, with D hard to call. Looked up from germline, CDR1 is SGHTA and CDR2 is FQGNSA. The CDR3 totals 14 residues. V was clipped by 1 base and J by 5 bases, with 12 bases between them. This chain's CDR3 is CASSLVGSKDEQYS. For the CDR3, the DNA is TGTGCCAGCAGCTTAGTTGGGTCAAAGGACGAGCAGTACTCC.

This clonotype was recorded at least ten times. V gene TRBV30 combines with J gene TRBJ2-7, with no clear D. The CDR3 has 11 residues. Germline CDR1 reads GTSNPN; CDR2 reads SVGIG (reference sequence). The V and J ends lost 0 bases and 5 bases respectively, with 5 bases between them. CDR3 sequence: CAWSVSHEQYF. CDR3 bases: TGTGCCTGGAGTGTAAGTCACGAGCAGTACTTC.

Many counts were recorded for this clonotype. The gene calls are TRBV19 and TRBJ2-5, with D perhaps matching TRBD1 (8 bases). Germline loops: CDR1 LNHDA, CDR2 SQIVND (reference sequence). The CDR3 is 14 residues long. Trimming took off 3 bases at V and 5 bases at J, with 13 bases between the two ends. The chain's CDR3 is CASSMAQGGETQYF. The CDR3 coding sequence is TGTGCCAGTAGTATGGCACAGGGGGGGGAGACCCAGTACTTC.

This clonotype was seen at least ten times. V is TRBV7-3 and J is TRBJ2-5, with 8 nucleotides matching TRBD2. V lost 8 bases and J lost 5; bases outside the gene matches: 7. Germline V gene data show CDR1 as SGHTA and CDR2 as FQGTGA. CDR3 length: 13 residues. The CDR3 protein is CASGAGAGETQYF. The CDR3 region has the DNA TGTGCCAGCGGAGCGGGAGCCGGGGAGACCCAGTACTTC.

This clonotype was found many times. The chain carries TRBV27 and TRBJ1-1; weak D call: TRBD1 (5 bases). Trimming removed 4 bases from V and 1 base from J, with 10 bases in between. Per the germline V gene, CDR1 is MNHEY and CDR2 is SMNVEV (reference sequence). CDR3 length equals 14 residues. The CDR3 here is CASSSQVPNTEAFF. The CDR3 DNA sequence: TGTGCCAGCAGTTCACAGGTGCCGAACACTGAAGCTTTCTTT.

This clonotype was picked up many times. This chain links TRBV9 with TRBJ2-2; D not resolved. Germline V gene sequence: CDR1 SGDLS, CDR2 YYNGEE. The CDR3 has 13 residues. Trimming left V 2 bases short and J 1 base short, with 3 bases between. The CDR3 loop reads CASSVWNTGELFF. CDR3 sequence (DNA): TGTGCCAGCAGCGTTTGGAACACCGGGGAGCTGTTTTTT. Supplemented by reference TRBV9 and TRBJ2-2, the full variable domain reads DSGVTQTPKHLITATGQRVTLRCSPRSGDLSVYWYQQSLDQGLQFLIQYYNGEERAKGNILERFSAQQFPDLHSELNLSSLELGDSALYFCASSVWNTGELFFGEGSRLTVL.

There are many counts of this clonotype. CDR3 in DNA: TGCGCCAGCAGCTCTAGCGGGAGCGAAATCTACGAGCAGTACTTC. Protein: CASSSSGSEIYEQYF. The J gene is TRBJ2-7, the V gene TRBV5-1; 10 nucleotides line up with TRBD2. V was pared by 3 bases and J by 3 bases, with 6 bases of the junction left unmatched. This CDR3 spans 15 amino acids. Per the germline V gene, CDR1 is SGHRS and CDR2 is YFSETQ.

This clonotype has a count of ten or more. The chain joins TRBV7-3 to TRBJ2-2; no clear D gene. CDR1 is SGHTA, CDR2 FQGTGA, per germline. This CDR3 contains 13 residues. V was clipped by 2 bases and J by 6 bases, with 7 bases between them. The CDR3 DNA reads TGTGCCAGCAGCTTATCGCCCCCCGGGGAGCTGTTTTTT. This translates into CASSLSPPGELFF. Complete variable domain (other parts from reference TRBV7-3 and TRBJ2-2): GAGVSQTPSNKVTEKGKYVELRCDPISGHTALYWYRQSLGQGPEFLIYFQGTGAADDSGLPNDRFFAVRPEGSVSTLKIQRTERGDSAVYLCASSLSPPGELFFGEGSRLTVL.